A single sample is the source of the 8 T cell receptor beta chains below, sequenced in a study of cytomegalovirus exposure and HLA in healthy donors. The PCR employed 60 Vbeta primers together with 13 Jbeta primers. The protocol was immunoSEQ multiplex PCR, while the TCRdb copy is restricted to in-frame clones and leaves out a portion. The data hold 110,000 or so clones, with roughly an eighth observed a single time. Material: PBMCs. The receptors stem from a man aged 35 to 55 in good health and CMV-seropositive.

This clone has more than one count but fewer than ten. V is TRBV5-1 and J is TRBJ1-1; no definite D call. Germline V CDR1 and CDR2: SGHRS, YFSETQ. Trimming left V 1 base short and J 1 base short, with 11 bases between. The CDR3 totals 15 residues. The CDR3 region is CASSLIGRGNTEAFF. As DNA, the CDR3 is TGCGCCAGCAGCTTGATAGGTCGAGGGAACACTGAAGCTTTCTTT.

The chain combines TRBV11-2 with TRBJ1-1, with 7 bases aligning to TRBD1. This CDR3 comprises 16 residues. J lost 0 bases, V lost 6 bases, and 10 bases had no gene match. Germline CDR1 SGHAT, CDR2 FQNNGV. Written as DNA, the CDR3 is TGTGCCAGCAGTTTCGGACAGGATCTATTGAACACTGAAGCTTTCTTT. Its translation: CASSFGQDLLNTEAFF.

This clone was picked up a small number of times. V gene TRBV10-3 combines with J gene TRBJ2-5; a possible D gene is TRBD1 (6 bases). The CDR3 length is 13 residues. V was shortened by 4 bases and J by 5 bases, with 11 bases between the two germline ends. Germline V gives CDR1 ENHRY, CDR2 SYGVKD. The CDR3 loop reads CAISGTVSETQYF. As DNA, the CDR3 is TGTGCCATCAGTGGGACAGTAAGCGAGACCCAGTACTTC.

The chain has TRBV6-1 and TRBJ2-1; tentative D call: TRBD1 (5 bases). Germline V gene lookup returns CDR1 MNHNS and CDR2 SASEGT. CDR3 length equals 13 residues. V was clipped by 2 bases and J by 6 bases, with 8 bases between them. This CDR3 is CASSESGRNEQFF. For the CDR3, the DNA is TGTGCCAGCAGTGAATCAGGGCGCAATGAGCAGTTCTTC.

The CDR3 loop is CASGPGGRGGDGYTF. The CDR3 DNA sequence: TGCGCCAGCGGGCCTGGGGGCAGGGGAGGGGATGGCTACACCTTC. The chain uses TRBV5-1 and TRBJ1-2, with TRBD1 as a possible D gene (6 bases). The V and J ends lost 7 bases and 6 bases respectively, with 22 bases between them. This CDR3 comprises 15 residues. The V gene's germline CDR1 is SGHRS and CDR2 YFSETQ.

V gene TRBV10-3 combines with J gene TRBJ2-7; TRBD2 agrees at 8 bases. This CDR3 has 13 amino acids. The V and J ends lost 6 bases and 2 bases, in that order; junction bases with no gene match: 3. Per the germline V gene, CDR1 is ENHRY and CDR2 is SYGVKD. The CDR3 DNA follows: TGTGCCATCAGAACGGGGGGGACCTACGAGCAGTACTTC. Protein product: CAIRTGGTYEQYF.

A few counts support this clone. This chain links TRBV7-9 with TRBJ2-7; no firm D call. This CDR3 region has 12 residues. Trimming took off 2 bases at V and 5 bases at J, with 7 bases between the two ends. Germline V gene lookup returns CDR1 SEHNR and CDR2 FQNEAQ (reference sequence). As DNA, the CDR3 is TGTGCCAGCAGCTTAAGGCGGAACGAGCAGTACTTC. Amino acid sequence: CASSLRRNEQYF.

In DNA, the CDR3 is TGTGCCAGTAGTATGCAGGCGAGCTCCTACAATGAGCAGTTCTTC. Translated: CASSMQASSYNEQFF. The rearrangement joins TRBV19 to TRBJ2-1; D is undetermined. The germline V gene has CDR1 LNHDA and CDR2 SQIVND (reference sequence). The CDR3 contains 15 residues. V gave up 3 bases and J gave up 0 bases, with 9 bases separating them. The complete variable domain, with remaining parts taken from reference TRBV19 and TRBJ2-1, reads DGGITQSPKYLFRKEGQNVTLSCEQNLNHDAMYWYRQDPGQGLRLIYYSQIVNDFQKGDIAEGYSVSREKKESFPLTVTSAQKNPTAFYLCASSMQASSYNEQFFGPGTRLTVL.